Listed here are 14 T cell receptor beta chains from one sample, sequenced in a study of human T cells and chemical hapten exposure. Specified time point: patch test 1, 2 weeks after DPC sensitization. This sample's treatment: therapeutic diphenylcyclopropenone sensitization with weekly scalp DPC. One entry per CDR3 protein, called by TCRdb with MiXCR from the RACE reads. The sample yields 75,000 to 100,000 distinct CDR3 sequences, under 15% seen once. The sequencing used whole blood, collected in connection with sensitization to the hapten diphenylcyclopropenone (DPC). Receptors originate from a woman in her forties with alopecia areata. Some clones in this sample may be carry-over from other donors' samples.

The chain employs TRBV6-2 or TRBV6-3 and TRBJ1-1, with 9 bases that match TRBD1. CDR3 length: 16 residues. Trimming took 2 bases from V and 1 from J; bases not matched to a gene: 5. Germline values: CDR1 MNHEY, CDR2 SVGEGT. The CDR3 DNA reads TGTGCCAGCAGTTACGGGGGGACAGGGACGAACACTGAAGCTTTCTTT. It yields the protein CASSYGGTGTNTEAFF.

The J gene is TRBJ2-4, the V gene TRBV9, with 8 bases matching TRBD1. CDR1 SGDLS and CDR2 YYNGEE come from the germline V gene. CDR3 length: 15 residues. The junction had 6 bases not matched to a gene; V was cut back by 0 bases and J by 7 bases. This CDR3 reads CASSVASQGANIQYF. The CDR3 DNA reads as TGTGCCAGCAGCGTAGCCAGTCAGGGGGCGAACATTCAGTACTTC.

This clonotype was seen a single time. This chain connects TRBV5-1 to TRBJ2-7; TRBD2 matches at 7 bases. This CDR3 spans 15 amino acids. The V and J ends lost 1 base and 2 bases, in that order; junction bases with no gene match: 6. From germline, CDR1 is SGHRS and CDR2 YFSETQ. The CDR3, as DNA: TGCGCCAGCAGCTTGACGCGGGAGTTTACCTACGAGCAGTACTTC. The encoded protein is CASSLTREFTYEQYF. Looking up the rest from reference TRBV5-1 and TRBJ2-7 gives the full variable domain: KAGVTQTPRYLIKTRGQQVTLSCSPISGHRSVSWYQQTPGQGLQFLFEYFSETQRNKGNFPGRFSGRQFSNSRSEMNVSTLELGDSALYLCASSLTREFTYEQYFGPGTRLTVT.

This clonotype was observed many times. The CDR3 bases are TGTGCCACCGCCTCCACCTCCACCGGGGAGCTGTTTTTT. It is translated as CATASTSTGELFF. This chain uses TRBV28 with TRBJ2-2; no reliable D call. CDR1 and CDR2 from the germline V gene are MDHEN and SYDVKM. Deletions cut 10 bases from V and 4 bases from J, with 13 bases between. There are 13 residues in the CDR3.

This clonotype came up a few times. The chain couples TRBV20-1 to TRBJ1-5; D remains ambiguous. The CDR3 is 14 residues long. V shed 2 bases and J shed 3 bases, with 11 bases lying between them. Germline values: CDR1 DFQATT, CDR2 SNEGSKA (reference sequence). CDR3 nucleotides: TGCAGTGCTAGACCCCGGGTCCTCAATCAGCCCCAGCATTTT. Residues: CSARPRVLNQPQHF.

This clonotype has only a few counts. The gene calls are TRBV3-1 and TRBJ1-4; D is unclear. There are 14 residues in the CDR3. The V end was cut by 4 bases, the J end by 8 bases, with 14 bases between. Germline assignment: CDR1 LGHDT and CDR2 YNNKEL (reference sequence). The CDR3 nucleotides read TGTGCCAGCAGCCCCGGGCCGGCGGGCGAAAAACTGTTTTTT. It yields the protein CASSPGPAGEKLFF.

In its sample, this clonotype was seen many times. V and J are TRBV28 and TRBJ1-1, with a weak D call TRBD1 (6 bases). This CDR3 contains 15 residues. From germline, CDR1 is MDHEN and CDR2 SYDVKM. The V end lost 2 bases, the J end lost 4 bases, and 14 bases lay between the germline ends. The CDR3 nucleotides read TGTGCCAGCAGTTTACCCACAGGGCTCTTCACTGAAGCTTTCTTT. This codes for CASSLPTGLFTEAFF.

The sample holds many counts of this clonotype. The J gene is TRBJ2-6, the V gene TRBV12-3 or TRBV12-4, with D perhaps TRBD1 (7 bases). Trimming pared 5 bases from V and 3 bases from J, leaving 17 bases between. The CDR3 has 17 residues. The DNA of the CDR3 is TGTGCCAGCAGTCGGGCCCACAGGGGAGGTGGGGCCAACGTCCTGACTTTC. It is translated as CASSRAHRGGGANVLTF.

This chain uses TRBV7-2 with TRBJ2-6; D is possibly TRBD1 (6 bases). CDR1 and CDR2 (germline): SGHTA, FQGNSA. This CDR3 is built from 16 residues. V lost 1 base, J lost 2 bases, and 9 bases lay in between. The CDR3 loop reads CASSLVPGAGANVLTF. For the CDR3, the DNA is TGTGCCAGCAGCTTAGTTCCAGGGGCTGGGGCCAACGTCCTGACTTTC.

The table lists this clonotype with a few counts. It is unclear where the CDR3 begins or ends on the DNA, so no DNA is shown, and the CDR3 is as TCRdb lists it. V usage is TRBV6-5 and J usage is TRBJ2-2. The CDR3 comprises 12 residues, both ends counted. CDR1 MNHEY and CDR2 SVGAGI come from the germline V gene. The CDR3 loop is CASRFGAGELFF.

This clonotype has only a few counts. The chain uses TRBV19 and TRBJ2-1, with D possibly being TRBD1 or TRBD2 (5 bases each). This CDR3 has 16 residues. V was pared by 6 bases and J by 4 bases, with 19 bases between. The germline V gene encodes CDR1 LNHDA and CDR2 SQIVND (reference sequence). Here the CDR3 reads CASSPNDGTVYNEQFF. The CDR3 DNA follows: TGTGCCAGTAGCCCAAACGACGGGACGGTTTACAATGAGCAGTTCTTC.

The rearrangement uses TRBV28 and TRBJ2-7; D may be TRBD1 or TRBD2 (5 bases each). Trimming stripped 6 bases from V and 5 bases from J, with 14 bases between. Germline V gives CDR1 MDHEN, CDR2 SYDVKM. This CDR3 spans 13 amino acids. The chain's CDR3 is CASRWGPTDEQYF. The CDR3 DNA reads TGTGCCAGCAGATGGGGACCGACCGACGAGCAGTACTTC.

This rearrangement joins TRBV5-6 to TRBJ2-1, with D unresolved. The CDR3 runs to 13 residues. V was clipped by 0 bases and J by 10 bases, with 11 bases between them. CDR1 and CDR2 (germline): SGHDT, YYEEEE. The CDR3 nucleotides are TGTGCCAGCAGCTTGGAGATGGGGTACGAGCAGTTCTTC. Translation: CASSLEMGYEQFF.

This clonotype was picked up a small number of times. This chain links TRBV6-6 with TRBJ1-3, with D tentatively TRBD1 (6 bases). The V gene's germline CDR1 is MNHNY and CDR2 SVGAGI (reference sequence). There are 14 residues in the CDR3. V gave up 7 bases and J gave up 2 bases, with 12 bases separating them. The CDR3 region is CASTPQGTGNTIYF. The CDR3 DNA reads TGTGCCAGCACCCCACAGGGTACTGGAAACACCATATATTTT.